Listed here are 21 T cell receptor beta chains from one sample, sequenced in a study of blood T cells in healthy people across ages. A second about 6 to 12 cycle PCR used barcoded and J-beta primers. Each CDR3 protein is one row after TCRdb ran MiXCR on the 5' RACE reads. The sample carries roughly 1.9 million distinct CDR3 sequences, more than 35% recorded once. Sequencing was performed on blood. These receptors originate from a human donor in good health.

The chain joins TRBV13 to TRBJ1-1, with unresolved D. The germline V gene has CDR1 PRHDT and CDR2 FYEKMQ (reference sequence). CDR3 length equals 15 residues. V was cut by 3 bases and J by 0 bases, with 11 bases left in between. As DNA, the CDR3 is TGTGCCAGCAGCTTCTTAGGGCCCATGAACACTGAAGCTTTCTTT. Translating it yields CASSFLGPMNTEAFF.

There are a few counts of this clonotype. This chain uses TRBV27 with TRBJ2-7, with D tentatively TRBD1 (5 bases). V was shortened by 4 bases and J by 7 bases, with 17 bases between the two germline ends. The CDR3 totals 14 residues. Germline V gene data show CDR1 as MNHEY and CDR2 as SMNVEV (reference sequence). CDR3 loop: CASSSRKGQREQYF. DNA for the CDR3: TGTGCCAGCAGTTCTAGGAAGGGGCAGAGGGAGCAGTACTTC.

In this sample, this clonotype turned up a few times. This sequence joins TRBV12-3 or TRBV12-4 and TRBJ1-4; D is possibly TRBD1 (5 bases). The V and J ends lost 6 bases and 8 bases respectively, with 16 bases between them. The CDR3 length is 14 residues. This CDR3 reads CASSYWGGDEKLFF. As DNA, the CDR3 is TGTGCCAGCAGCTACTGGGGGGGAGACGAAAAACTGTTTTTT.

A single count supports this clonotype. The germline gene is not matched at one end of the junction; a read error may be the cause. This rearrangement joins TRBV20-1 to TRBJ1-6, with 11 bases fitting TRBD1. The CDR3 extends over 13 amino acids. Germline CDR1 reads DFQATT; CDR2 reads SNEGSKA (reference sequence). CDR3 DNA sequence: TGCAGTGCCTGGGACAGGGGGGATTCACTCCTCCACTTT. Its translation is CSAWDRGDSLLHF.

J is TRBJ2-6 and V is TRBV9; tentative D call: TRBD1 (6 bases). V was trimmed by 4 bases and J by 0 bases, leaving 17 bases between them. The germline CDR1 and CDR2 sequences are SGDLS and YYNGEE. The CDR3 sequence is 18 residues long. The CDR3 nucleotides read TGTGCCAGCAGCCCTCGGGACACTACCTACTCTGGGGCCAACGTCCTGACTTTC. It specifies CASSPRDTTYSGANVLTF.

The gene calls are TRBV29-1 and TRBJ1-2; the D gene is possibly TRBD1 (6 bases). Trimming left V 1 base short and J 3 bases short, with 9 bases between. Germline V gives CDR1 SQVTM, CDR2 ANQGSEA. CDR3 size: 13 residues. CDR3 loop: CSVEGTAYYGYTF. DNA of the CDR3: TGCAGCGTTGAAGGGACAGCCTACTATGGCTACACCTTC.

The rearrangement uses TRBV6-2 or TRBV6-3 and TRBJ2-7, with 10 bases fitting TRBD1. The J call may be in error: the DNA end matches TRBJ2-1 better. Per the germline V gene, CDR1 is MNHEY and CDR2 is SVGEGT. The CDR3 runs to 16 residues. In DNA form, the CDR3 reads TGTGCCAGCAGTTACTCGTTCGGGGACAGGGGCGATGAGCAGTTCTTC. It specifies CASSYSFGDRGDEQFF.

This clonotype appeared a few times. The chain is built from TRBV9 and TRBJ2-3; D is unclear. This CDR3 comprises 14 residues. V lost 0 bases to trimming and J lost 1 base, with 6 bases between them. Germline V gene lookup returns CDR1 SGDLS and CDR2 YYNGEE. The CDR3 nucleotides are TGTGCCAGCAGCGTAGATCAGGGCACAGATACGCAGTATTTT. Protein product: CASSVDQGTDTQYF.

This clonotype occurred a few times. The J gene is TRBJ2-7, the V gene TRBV5-1; D may match TRBD1 or TRBD2 (5 bases each). The V gene's germline CDR1 is SGHRS and CDR2 YFSETQ. V lost 1 base, J lost 4 bases, and 12 bases lay in between. The length of the CDR3 is 14 residues. CDR3 nucleotide sequence: TGCGCCAGCAGCTTGTTAGGGGAGTATTACGAGCAGTACTTC. Translating it yields CASSLLGEYYEQYF. Variable domain in full (rest from reference TRBV5-1 and TRBJ2-7): KAGVTQTPRYLIKTRGQQVTLSCSPISGHRSVSWYQQTPGQGLQFLFEYFSETQRNKGNFPGRFSGRQFSNSRSEMNVSTLELGDSALYLCASSLLGEYYEQYFGPGTRLTVT.

The chain links TRBV29-1 to TRBJ1-1; D perhaps matches TRBD1 (6 bases). The ends were cut back, 7 bases at V and 4 bases at J, with 13 bases in the middle. The CDR3 totals 12 residues. Germline-derived CDR1 and CDR2 are SQVTM and ANQGSEA. Written as DNA, the CDR3 is TGCAGCGAACAGACAGGCCCCACTGAAGCTTTCTTT. It codes for CSEQTGPTEAFF.

The chain recombines TRBV20-1 with TRBJ1-1; possible D gene TRBD1, 6 bases. Germline loops: CDR1 DFQATT, CDR2 SNEGSKA (reference sequence). Trimming cost V 4 bases and J 6 bases, with 21 bases left between them. The CDR3 extends over 15 amino acids. The chain's CDR3 is CSATTGAWADAEAFF. The DNA for the CDR3 is TGCAGTGCTACAACGGGGGCCTGGGCTGACGCTGAAGCTTTCTTT.

In this sample, this clonotype turned up a few times. The rearrangement joins TRBV5-1 to TRBJ2-1, with D unclear. Germline loops: CDR1 SGHRS, CDR2 YFSETQ. The CDR3 length is 13 residues. V was shortened by 3 bases and J by 6 bases, with 10 bases between the two germline ends. CDR3 protein: CASSSTLANEQFF. The CDR3 nucleotides read TGCGCCAGCAGCTCAACCTTAGCCAATGAGCAGTTCTTC. The full variable domain, in which reference TRBV5-1 and TRBJ2-1 provide the parts outside the CDR3, is KAGVTQTPRYLIKTRGQQVTLSCSPISGHRSVSWYQQTPGQGLQFLFEYFSETQRNKGNFPGRFSGRQFSNSRSEMNVSTLELGDSALYLCASSSTLANEQFFGPGTRLTVL.

This clonotype was detected a few times. The V call is TRBV6-1, the J call TRBJ1-2; no reliable D call. Germline lookup yields CDR1 MNHNS and CDR2 SASEGT. This CDR3 is built from 14 residues. V was clipped by 6 bases and J by 0 bases, with 11 bases between them. CDR3 in amino acids: CASRVGRPNYGYTF. The DNA for the CDR3 is TGTGCCAGCAGGGTTGGGCGGCCTAACTATGGCTACACCTTC.

This clonotype was counted at least ten times. V is TRBV6-5 and J is TRBJ1-5, with D unresolved. Trimming pared 0 bases from V and 1 base from J, leaving 4 bases between. CDR1 and CDR2 from the germline V gene are MNHEY and SVGAGI. This CDR3 has 14 amino acids. As DNA, the CDR3 is TGTGCCAGCAGTTACTCCGGGAGCAATCAGCCCCAGCATTTT. This codes for CASSYSGSNQPQHF.

This chain joins TRBV11-2 and TRBJ2-1, with a possible D match to TRBD1 (7 bases). Germline V gene data show CDR1 as SGHAT and CDR2 as FQNNGV. Trimming stripped 4 bases from V and 8 bases from J, with 18 bases between. The CDR3 has 15 amino acids. The DNA of the CDR3 is TGTGCCAGCAGCTCTAGCGAGGGGGCCAGGGATGAGCAGTTCTTC. Residues: CASSSSEGARDEQFF.

This chain links TRBV5-1 with TRBJ2-5; 7 bases are shared with TRBD2. Germline loops: CDR1 SGHRS, CDR2 YFSETQ. The CDR3 runs 14 residues. V dropped 4 bases and J dropped 3; count of bases not matched to a gene: 6. The chain's CDR3 is CASSLGGQEETQYF. Written as DNA, the CDR3 is TGCGCCAGCAGCCTGGGAGGGCAGGAAGAGACCCAGTACTTC.

Points on this clonotype: Compared with germline, one end of the junction differs, possibly owing to a read error. V is TRBV4-3 and J is TRBJ2-1, with TRBD2 identical over 10 bases. This CDR3 comprises 18 residues. Germline values: CDR1 LGHNA, CDR2 YSLEER. CDR3 nucleotide sequence: TGCGCCAACAGCCAAGATACAAGCGGGGGGGAACCCTACAATGAGCAGTTCTTC. This encodes CANSQDTSGGEPYNEQFF.

The chain joins TRBV29-1 to TRBJ1-1; D remains unclear. Germline V gene data show CDR1 as SQVTM and CDR2 as ANQGSEA. Trimming pared 7 bases from V and 3 bases from J, leaving 9 bases between. This CDR3 region has 11 residues. CDR3 nucleotide sequence: TGCAGCGGGCCGTCCTACACTGAAGCTTTCTTT. It encodes CSGPSYTEAFF.

Notes on this clonotype: Given the absence of the conserved phenylalanine or tryptophan at the CDR3 end, a read error is likely. The chain links TRBV7-9 to TRBJ2-3; no firm D call. The ends were cut back, 6 bases at V and 4 bases at J, with 5 bases in the middle. CDR1 SEHNR and CDR2 FQNEAQ come from the germline V gene (reference sequence). This CDR3 spans 11 amino acids. The CDR3 spells CASRNSDTQYV. CDR3 DNA sequence: TGTGCCAGCAGAAATTCAGATACGCAGTATGTT.

The chain uses TRBV15 and TRBJ2-1; 7 nucleotides line up with TRBD2. Germline V gives CDR1 LNHNV, CDR2 YYDKDF (reference sequence). Unmatched junction bases numbered 13, after V lost 8 bases and J lost 6 bases. The CDR3 consists of 15 residues. CDR3 region: CATGRDGRDLNEQFF. The CDR3 DNA reads as TGTGCCACCGGGAGGGATGGTAGGGACCTCAATGAGCAGTTCTTC. Complete variable domain (other parts from reference TRBV15 and TRBJ2-1): DAMVIQNPRYQVTQFGKPVTLSCSQTLNHNVMYWYQQKSSQAPKLLFHYYDKDFNNEADTPDNFQSRRPNTSFCFLDIRSPGLGDTAMYLCATGRDGRDLNEQFFGPGTRLTVL.

The CDR3 sequence is CSVAPGTGVRGGYTF. The CDR3 nucleotides are TGCAGCGTTGCCCCGGGGACAGGGGTGAGAGGCGGCTACACCTTC. V usage is TRBV29-1 and J usage is TRBJ1-2; 10 nucleotides match TRBD1. The CDR3 spans 15 residues. The germline CDR1 and CDR2 sequences are SQVTM and ANQGSEA. The V gene end was trimmed by 4 bases and the J gene end by 8 bases; junction bases not matched to a gene: 13.